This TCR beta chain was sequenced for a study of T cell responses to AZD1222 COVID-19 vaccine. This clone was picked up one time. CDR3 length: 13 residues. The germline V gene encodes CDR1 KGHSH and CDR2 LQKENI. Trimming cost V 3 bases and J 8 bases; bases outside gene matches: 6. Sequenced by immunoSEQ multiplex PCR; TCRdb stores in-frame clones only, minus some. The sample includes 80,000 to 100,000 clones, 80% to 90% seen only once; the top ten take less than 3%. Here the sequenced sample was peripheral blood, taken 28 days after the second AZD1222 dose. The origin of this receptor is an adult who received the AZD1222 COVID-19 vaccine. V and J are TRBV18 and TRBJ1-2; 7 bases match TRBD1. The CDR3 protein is CASSPTGEGGYTF. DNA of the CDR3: TGTGCCAGCTCACCCACAGGGGAGGGCGGCTACACCTTC.